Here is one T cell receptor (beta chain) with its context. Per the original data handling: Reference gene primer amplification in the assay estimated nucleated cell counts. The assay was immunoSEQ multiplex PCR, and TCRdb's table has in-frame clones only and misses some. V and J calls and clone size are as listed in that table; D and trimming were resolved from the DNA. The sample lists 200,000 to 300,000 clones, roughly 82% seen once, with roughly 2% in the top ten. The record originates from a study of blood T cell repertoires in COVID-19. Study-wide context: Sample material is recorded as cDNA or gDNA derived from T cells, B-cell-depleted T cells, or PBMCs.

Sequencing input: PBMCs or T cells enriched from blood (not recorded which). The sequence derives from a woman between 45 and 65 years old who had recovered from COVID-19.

The CDR3 spells CASSAREGSPLHF. The CDR3 bases are TGTGCCAGCAGCGCCAGGGAAGGTTCACCCCTCCACTTT. This chain connects TRBV5-5 to TRBJ1-6; TRBD1 is a possible D gene (5 bases). The germline V and J ends were trimmed by 4 bases and 9 bases, with 11 bases remaining between them. Germline V CDR1 and CDR2: SGHKS, YYEKEE (reference sequence). This CDR3 spans 13 amino acids.